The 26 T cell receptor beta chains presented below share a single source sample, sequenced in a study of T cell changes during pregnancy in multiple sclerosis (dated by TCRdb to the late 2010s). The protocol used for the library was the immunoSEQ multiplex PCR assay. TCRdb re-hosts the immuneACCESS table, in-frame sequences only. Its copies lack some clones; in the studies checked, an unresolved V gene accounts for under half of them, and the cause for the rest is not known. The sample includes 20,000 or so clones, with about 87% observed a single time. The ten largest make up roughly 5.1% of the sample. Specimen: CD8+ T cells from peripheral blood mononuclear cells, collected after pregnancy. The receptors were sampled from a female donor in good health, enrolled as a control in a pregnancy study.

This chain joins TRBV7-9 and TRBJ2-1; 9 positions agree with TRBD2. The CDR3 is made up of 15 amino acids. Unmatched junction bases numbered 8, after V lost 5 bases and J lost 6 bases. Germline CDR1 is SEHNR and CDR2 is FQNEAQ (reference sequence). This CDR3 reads CASSLDAGGRNEQFF. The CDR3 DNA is TGTGCCAGCAGCCTCGATGCGGGGGGGCGCAATGAGCAGTTCTTC.

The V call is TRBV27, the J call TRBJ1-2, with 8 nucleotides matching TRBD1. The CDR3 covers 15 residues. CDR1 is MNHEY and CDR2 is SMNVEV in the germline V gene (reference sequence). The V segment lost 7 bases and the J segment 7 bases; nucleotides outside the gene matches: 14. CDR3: CASTPAGQALGGYTF. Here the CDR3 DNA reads TGTGCCAGCACCCCCGCGGGACAGGCCCTCGGTGGCTACACCTTC.

The CDR3 DNA reads TGTGCCAGCAGTGAAAGGGGCATGAACACTGAAGCTTTCTTT. As protein: CASSERGMNTEAFF. The V gene is TRBV6-5, the J gene TRBJ1-1; possibly TRBD1 for D (5 bases). The CDR3 is 14 residues long. Trimming removed 5 bases at V and 0 bases at J, with 10 bases between. Looked up from germline, CDR1 is MNHEY and CDR2 is SVGAGI.

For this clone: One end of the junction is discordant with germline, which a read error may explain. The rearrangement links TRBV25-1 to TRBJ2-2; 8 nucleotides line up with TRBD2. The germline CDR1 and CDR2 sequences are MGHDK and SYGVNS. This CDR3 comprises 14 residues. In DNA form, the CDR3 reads TGTGCCAGCAGTGAATCCGGGGCAGCGGGGGAACTGTTTTTT. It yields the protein CASSESGAAGELFF.

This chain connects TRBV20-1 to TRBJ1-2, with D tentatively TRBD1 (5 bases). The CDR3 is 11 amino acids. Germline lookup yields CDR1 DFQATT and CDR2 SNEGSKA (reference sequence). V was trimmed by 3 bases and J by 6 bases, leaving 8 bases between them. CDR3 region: CSASAGDGYTF. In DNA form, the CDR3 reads TGCAGTGCTAGTGCGGGGGATGGCTACACCTTC.

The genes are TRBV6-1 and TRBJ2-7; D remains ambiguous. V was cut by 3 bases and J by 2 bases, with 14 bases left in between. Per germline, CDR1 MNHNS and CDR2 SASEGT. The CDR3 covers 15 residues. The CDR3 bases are TGTGCCAGCAGTGACAGGATTACCGGTACCTACGAGCAGTACTTC. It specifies CASSDRITGTYEQYF.

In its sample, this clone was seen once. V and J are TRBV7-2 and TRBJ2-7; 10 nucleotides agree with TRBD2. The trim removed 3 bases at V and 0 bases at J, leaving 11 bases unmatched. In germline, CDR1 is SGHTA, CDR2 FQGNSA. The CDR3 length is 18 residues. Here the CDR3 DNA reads TGTGCCAGCAGCTTTTGGTTAGCGGGGGGCCGGACCTCCTACGAGCAGTACTTC. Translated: CASSFWLAGGRTSYEQYF.

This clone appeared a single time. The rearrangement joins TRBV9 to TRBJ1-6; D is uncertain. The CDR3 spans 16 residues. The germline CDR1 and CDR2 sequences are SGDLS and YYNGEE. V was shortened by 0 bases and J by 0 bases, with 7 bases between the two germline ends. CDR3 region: CASSVGASSYNSPLHF. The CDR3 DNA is TGTGCCAGCAGCGTAGGTGCGAGCTCCTATAATTCACCCCTCCACTTT.

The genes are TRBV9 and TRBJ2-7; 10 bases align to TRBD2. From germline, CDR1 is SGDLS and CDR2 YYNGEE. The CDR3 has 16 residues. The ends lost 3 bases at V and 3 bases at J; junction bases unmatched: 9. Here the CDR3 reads CASSAVSSGGIYEQYF. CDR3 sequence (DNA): TGTGCCAGCAGCGCAGTCTCTAGCGGGGGAATCTACGAGCAGTACTTC.

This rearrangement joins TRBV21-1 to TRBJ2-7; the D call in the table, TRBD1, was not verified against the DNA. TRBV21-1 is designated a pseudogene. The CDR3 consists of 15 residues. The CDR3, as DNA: TGTGCCAGCAGCAAATTGCGACAGGGGGAACACGAGCAGTACTTC. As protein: CASSKLRQGEHEQYF.

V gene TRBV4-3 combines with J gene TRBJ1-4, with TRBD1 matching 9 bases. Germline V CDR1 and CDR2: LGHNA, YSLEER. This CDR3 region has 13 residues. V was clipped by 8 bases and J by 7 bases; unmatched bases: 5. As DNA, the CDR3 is TGCGCCAGCTCCGGGACAGGGCGTGAAAAACTGTTTTTT. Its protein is CASSGTGREKLFF.

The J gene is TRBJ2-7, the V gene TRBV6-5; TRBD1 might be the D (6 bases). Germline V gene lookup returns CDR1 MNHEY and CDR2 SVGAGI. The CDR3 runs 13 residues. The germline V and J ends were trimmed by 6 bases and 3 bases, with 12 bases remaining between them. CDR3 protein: CASSRQVLYEQYF. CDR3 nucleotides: TGTGCCAGCAGCAGACAGGTTCTCTACGAGCAGTACTTC.

CDR3 nucleotides: TGCAGCGTTGAAGAAGACAGGGCCAACACTGAAGCTTTCTTT. It is translated as CSVEEDRANTEAFF. The chain couples TRBV29-1 to TRBJ1-1, with 7 bases fitting TRBD1. Germline CDR1 is SQVTM and CDR2 is ANQGSEA. The V segment lost 0 bases and the J segment 2 bases; nucleotides outside the gene matches: 3. The CDR3 is 14 residues long.

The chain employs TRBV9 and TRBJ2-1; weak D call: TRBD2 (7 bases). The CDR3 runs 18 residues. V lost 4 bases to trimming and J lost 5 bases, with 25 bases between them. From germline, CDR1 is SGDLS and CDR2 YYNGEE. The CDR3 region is CASSLRGGAGFRNNEQFF. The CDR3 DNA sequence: TGTGCCAGCAGCCTAAGGGGGGGGGCCGGGTTTAGGAACAATGAGCAGTTCTTC.

DNA of the CDR3: TGTGCCAGCAGCCCTCCTACTAGGGTAGAGACCCAGTACTTC. It translates to CASSPPTRVETQYF. This chain links TRBV7-2 with TRBJ2-5; perhaps TRBD2 as D (5 bases). The V end lost 5 bases, the J end lost 4 bases, and 14 bases lay between the germline ends. The CDR3 contains 14 residues. The germline gives CDR1 SGHTA, CDR2 FQGNSA.

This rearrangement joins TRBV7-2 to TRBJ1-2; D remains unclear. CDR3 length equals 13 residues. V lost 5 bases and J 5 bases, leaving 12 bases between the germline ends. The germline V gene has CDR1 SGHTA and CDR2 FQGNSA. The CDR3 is CASSPTLFYGYTF. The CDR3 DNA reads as TGTGCCAGCAGCCCAACACTATTTTATGGCTACACCTTC.

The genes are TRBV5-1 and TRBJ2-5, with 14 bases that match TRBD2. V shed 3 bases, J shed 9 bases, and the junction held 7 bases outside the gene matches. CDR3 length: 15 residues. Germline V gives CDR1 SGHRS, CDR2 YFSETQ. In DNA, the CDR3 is TGCGCCAGCAGCTGGGGGACTAGCGGGGGCCTACCCCAGTACTTC. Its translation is CASSWGTSGGLPQYF.

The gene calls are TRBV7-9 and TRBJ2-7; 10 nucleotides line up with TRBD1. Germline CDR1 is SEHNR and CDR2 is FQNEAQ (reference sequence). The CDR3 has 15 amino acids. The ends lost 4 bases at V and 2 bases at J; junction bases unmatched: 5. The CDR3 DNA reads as TGTGCCAGCAGCTGGGGGACAGGGGCAACCTACGAGCAGTACTTC. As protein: CASSWGTGATYEQYF. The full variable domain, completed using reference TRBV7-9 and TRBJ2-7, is DTGVSQNPRHKITKRGQNVTFRCDPISEHNRLYWYRQTLGQGPEFLTYFQNEAQLEKSRLLSDRFSAERPKGSFSTLEIQRTEQGDSAMYLCASSWGTGATYEQYFGPGTRLTVT.

CDR3 coding DNA: TGTGCCAGCAGGCCTAGGGGGAACTATGGCTACACCTTC. Translated, it gives CASRPRGNYGYTF. The J gene is TRBJ1-2, the V gene TRBV4-2; tentative D call: TRBD1 (6 bases). The V end was cut by 6 bases, the J end by 2 bases, with 10 bases between. Germline CDR1 and CDR2: LGHNA and YNFKEQ. The CDR3 extends over 13 amino acids.

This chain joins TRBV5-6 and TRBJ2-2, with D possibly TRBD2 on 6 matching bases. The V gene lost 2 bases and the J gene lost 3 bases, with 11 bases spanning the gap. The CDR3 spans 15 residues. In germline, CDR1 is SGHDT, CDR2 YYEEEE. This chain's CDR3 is CASSFPGTYTGELFF. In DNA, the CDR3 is TGTGCCAGCAGCTTTCCCGGGACTTACACCGGGGAGCTGTTTTTT. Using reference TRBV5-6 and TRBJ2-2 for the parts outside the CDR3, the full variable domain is DAGVTQSPTHLIKTRGQQVTLRCSPKSGHDTVSWYQQALGQGPQFIFQYYEEEERQRGNFPDRFSGHQFPNYSSELNVNALLLGDSALYLCASSFPGTYTGELFFGEGSRLTVL.

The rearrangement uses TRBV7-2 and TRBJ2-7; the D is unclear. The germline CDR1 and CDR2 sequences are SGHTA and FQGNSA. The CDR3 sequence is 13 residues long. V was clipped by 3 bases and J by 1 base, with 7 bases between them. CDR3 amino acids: CASSFGPSYEQYF. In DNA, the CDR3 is TGTGCCAGCAGCTTTGGGCCATCCTACGAGCAGTACTTC.

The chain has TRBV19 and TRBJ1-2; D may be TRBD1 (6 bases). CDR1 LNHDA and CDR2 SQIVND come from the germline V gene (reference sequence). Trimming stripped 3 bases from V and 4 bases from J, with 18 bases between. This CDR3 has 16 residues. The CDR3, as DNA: TGTGCCAGTAGTATCCTTTCCGGACAGCGTTCCTATGGCTACACCTTC. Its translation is CASSILSGQRSYGYTF.

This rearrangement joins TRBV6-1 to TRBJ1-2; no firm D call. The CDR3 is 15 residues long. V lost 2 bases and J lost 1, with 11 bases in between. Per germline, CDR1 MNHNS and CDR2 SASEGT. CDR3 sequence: CASSESGYGNYGYTF. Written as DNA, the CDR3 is TGTGCCAGCAGTGAATCGGGGTACGGTAACTATGGCTACACCTTC.

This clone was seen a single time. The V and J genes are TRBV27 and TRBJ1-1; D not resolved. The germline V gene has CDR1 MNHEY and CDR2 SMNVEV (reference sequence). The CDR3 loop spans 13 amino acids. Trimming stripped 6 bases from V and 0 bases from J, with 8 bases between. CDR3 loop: CASRPGLNTEAFF. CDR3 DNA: TGTGCCAGCAGACCCGGTCTGAACACTGAAGCTTTCTTT.

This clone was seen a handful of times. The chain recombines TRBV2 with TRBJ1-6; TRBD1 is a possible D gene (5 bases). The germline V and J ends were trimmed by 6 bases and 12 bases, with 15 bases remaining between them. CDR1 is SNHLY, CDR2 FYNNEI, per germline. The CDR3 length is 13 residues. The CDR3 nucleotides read TGTGCCAGCAGGGCCCGGGGGGTGGAACCCCTCCACTTT. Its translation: CASRARGVEPLHF.

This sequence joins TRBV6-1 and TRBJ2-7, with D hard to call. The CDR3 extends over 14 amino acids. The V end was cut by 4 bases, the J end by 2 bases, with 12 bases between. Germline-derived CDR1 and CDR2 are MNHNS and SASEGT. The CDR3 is CASSGMRNAYEQYF. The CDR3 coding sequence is TGTGCCAGCAGTGGGATGCGGAACGCCTACGAGCAGTACTTC.